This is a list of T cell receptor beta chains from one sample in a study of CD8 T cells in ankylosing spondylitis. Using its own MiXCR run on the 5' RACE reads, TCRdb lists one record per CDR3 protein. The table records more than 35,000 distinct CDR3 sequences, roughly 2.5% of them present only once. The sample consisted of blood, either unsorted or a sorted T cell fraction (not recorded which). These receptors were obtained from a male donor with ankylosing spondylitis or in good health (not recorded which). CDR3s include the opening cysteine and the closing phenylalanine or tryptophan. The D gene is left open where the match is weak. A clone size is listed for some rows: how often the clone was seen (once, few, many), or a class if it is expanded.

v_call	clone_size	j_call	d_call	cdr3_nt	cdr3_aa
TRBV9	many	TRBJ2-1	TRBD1	TGTGCCAGCAGCGTAGCTCAGACAGGGGGGGTCAATGAGCAGTTCTTC	CASSVAQTGGVNEQFF
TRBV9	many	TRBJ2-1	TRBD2	TGTGCCAGCAGCGTAGTGGGTAGCGGGAGGGCCAACAATGAGCAGTTCTTC	CASSVVGSGRANNEQFF
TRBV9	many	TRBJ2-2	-	TGTGCCAGCAGCCTGGACTGGGGAAGCGGGGAGCTGTTTTTT	CASSLDWGSGELFF
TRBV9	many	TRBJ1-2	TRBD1	TGTGCCAGCAGCGCAGGGAGGGGGCTTGACTATGGCTACACCTTC	CASSAGRGLDYGYTF
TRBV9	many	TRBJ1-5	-	TGTGCCAGCAGCTCCGACACGGCAAGCAATCAGCCCCAGCATTTT	CASSSDTASNQPQHF
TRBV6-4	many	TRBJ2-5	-	TGTGCCCGACGGACCCAGTACTTC	CARRTQYF
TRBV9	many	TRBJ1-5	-	TGTGCCAGCAGCGTAGGCGACAATCAGCCCCAGCATTTT	CASSVGDNQPQHF
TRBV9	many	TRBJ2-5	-	TGTGCCAGCAGCGAACAAGTAGGGAGTAGGAAGACCCAGTACTTC	CASSEQVGSRKTQYF
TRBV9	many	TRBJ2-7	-	TGTGCCAGCAGCCCACGGACTACCTCCTACGAGCAGTACTTC	CASSPRTTSYEQYF
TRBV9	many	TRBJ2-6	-	TGTGCCAGCAGCCCTACAACAGGTGCCCCCGACGTCCTGACTTTC	CASSPTTGAPDVLTF
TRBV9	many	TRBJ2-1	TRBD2	TGTGCCAGCAGCATACTAGCGGGGTCGTACAATGAGCAGTTCTTC	CASSILAGSYNEQFF
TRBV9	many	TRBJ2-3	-	TGTGCCAGCAGCGGAGACTGGGGGGCGCAGTATTTT	CASSGDWGAQYF
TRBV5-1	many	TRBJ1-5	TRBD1	TGCGCCATACCGGGACAGAATCAGCCCCAGCATTTT	CAIPGQNQPQHF
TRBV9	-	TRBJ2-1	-	TGTGCCAGCAGCGTAGGGGCTGGCGGAGGAGGTCATGAGCAGTTCTTC	CASSVGAGGGGHEQFF
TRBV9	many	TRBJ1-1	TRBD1	TGTGCCAGCAGCGGACAGGGATCGAACACTGAAGCTTTCTTT	CASSGQGSNTEAFF
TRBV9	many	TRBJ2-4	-	TGTGCCAGCAGCGTAGTAGGGGATGGCAAAAACATTCAGTACTTC	CASSVVGDGKNIQYF
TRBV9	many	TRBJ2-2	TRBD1	TGTGCCAGCAGCGTCGAAGGACAGGGTCACGGGGAGCTGTTTTTT	CASSVEGQGHGELFF
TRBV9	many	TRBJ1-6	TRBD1	TGTGCCAGTACACAGGGGGATAGTTCACCCCTCCACTTT	CASTQGDSSPLHF
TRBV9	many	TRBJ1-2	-	TGTGCCAGCAGCGTATCGGGATTGGGAGGCTACACCTTC	CASSVSGLGGYTF
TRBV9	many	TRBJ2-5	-	TGTGCCAGCAGCGTAGGGCGTGGCAGGGGGGTAGAGACCCAGTACTTC	CASSVGRGRGVETQYF
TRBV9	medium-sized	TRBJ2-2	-	TGTGCCAGCAGCGTAGGTCTAAACACCGGGGAGCTGTTTTTT	CASSVGLNTGELFF
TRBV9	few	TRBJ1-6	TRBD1	TGTGCCAGCAGCCCCCCCGGACAGGGTGATTCACCCCTCCACTTT	CASSPPGQGDSPLHF
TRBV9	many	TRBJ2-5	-	TGTGCCAGCAGCGTAGGAGGTGGGGTGGGAGTGGTGGAGACCCAGTACTTC	CASSVGGGVGVVETQYF
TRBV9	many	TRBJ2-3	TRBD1	TGTGCCAGCAGCGTTGGGACAGGGGGCCCTAGCACAGATACGCAGTATTTT	CASSVGTGGPSTDTQYF
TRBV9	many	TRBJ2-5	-	TGTGCCAGCAGCGCTACGGACGGAGTAATAGGAGAGACCCAGTACTTC	CASSATDGVIGETQYF
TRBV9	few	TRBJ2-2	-	TGTGCCAGCAGCCCCGACCCCTCAGGGCAGAACACCGGGGAGCTGTTTTTT	CASSPDPSGQNTGELFF
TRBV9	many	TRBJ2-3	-	TGTGCCAGCAGCGTAGCCAGGAGAGATACGCAGTATTTT	CASSVARRDTQYF
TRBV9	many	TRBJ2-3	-	TGTGCCAGCAGAAAAGGTGGCGGGATGACAGATACGCAGTATTTT	CASRKGGGMTDTQYF
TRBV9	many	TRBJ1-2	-	TGTGCCAGCAGCGTAGATGCGGAAGCGGGTAGGGGCTACACCTTC	CASSVDAEAGRGYTF
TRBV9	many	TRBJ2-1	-	TGTGCCAGCAGCGACCTCTTAGTAGCTCTTCACAATGAGCAGTTCTTC	CASSDLLVALHNEQFF
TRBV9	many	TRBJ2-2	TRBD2	TGTGCCAGCAGCGAATCCAGCGGGGGGAACACCGGGGAGCTGTTTTTT	CASSESSGGNTGELFF
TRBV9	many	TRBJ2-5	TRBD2	TGTGCCAGCAGCTTCGGACTAGCGGGAGGGGCCCAAGAGACCCAGTACTTC	CASSFGLAGGAQETQYF
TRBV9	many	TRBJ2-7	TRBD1	TGTGCCAGCAGCGTAGCGCCCCCGGGACAGGGGGTCGCCTACGAGCAGTACTTC	CASSVAPPGQGVAYEQYF
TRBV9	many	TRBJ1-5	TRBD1	TGTGCCAGCAGCGTAGAGGGGACAGGGGGTCAGCCCCAGCATTTT	CASSVEGTGGQPQHF
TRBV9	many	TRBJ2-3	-	TGTGCCAGCAGCGATCGGACCGATTCCAGGGATACGCAGTATTTT	CASSDRTDSRDTQYF
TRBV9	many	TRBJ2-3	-	TGTGCCAGCAGCGTAGACCCGTCAGAGGGAGATACGCAGTATTTT	CASSVDPSEGDTQYF
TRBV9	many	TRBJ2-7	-	TGTGCCAGCAGCGCGCTTGGAGGGCCCTACGAGCAGTACTTC	CASSALGGPYEQYF
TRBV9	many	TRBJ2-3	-	TGTGCCAGCAGCGTAGGCAGCCGAGTGGTTGGGCAGTATTTT	CASSVGSRVVGQYF
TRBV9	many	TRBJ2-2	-	TGTGCCAGCAGCGTAGTGCCGGCGGCGAGCGGGGAGCTGTTTTTT	CASSVVPAASGELFF
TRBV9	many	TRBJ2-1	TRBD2	TGTGCCAGCAGCCTAACCGGGACTAACCCGAATGAGCAGTTCTTC	CASSLTGTNPNEQFF